These 11 T cell receptor delta chains were all obtained from the same sample, sequenced in a study of gamma-delta T cells after stem cell transplantation. TCRdb fed the RT-PCR reads to CATT. This sample has about 13,000 delta-chain clones; around 33% occur once, and the top ten carry approximately 3.9%. The sequenced material came from gamma-delta T cells. These TCRs come from a human donor. It is not recorded whose cells these are; they may come from a transplant donor.

A note on this clone: The junction differs from germline at one of its ends, possibly a read error. The chain has TRDV2 and TRDJ1; 12 nucleotides align to TRDD3. CDR1 GEAIGNYY and CDR2 EKD come from the germline V gene. This CDR3 region has 19 residues. The CDR3 loop reads CACDTGLYWGIPGTDNLIF. CDR3 nucleotides: TGTGCCTGTGACACCGGATTGTACTGGGGGATACCGGGAACCGATAATCTCATCTTT.

V usage is TRDV1 and J usage is TRDJ1; TRDD2 might be the D (5 bases). CDR1 and CDR2 (germline): TSWWSYY, QGS. The CDR3 runs 23 residues. The V end was cut by 5 bases, the J end by 0 bases, with 37 bases between. The CDR3 protein is CALGLPPTPRTLSGPRYTDKLIF. For the CDR3, the DNA is TGTGCTCTTGGGCTTCCACCCACTCCCCGAACCCTGTCAGGCCCTCGGTACACCGATAAACTCATCTTT.

Regarding this clone: Other DNA sequences in this specimen translate into the identical CDR3. V and J are TRDV1 and TRDJ1; 11 bases fit TRDD3. J gave up 2 bases and V 0 bases, and 11 bases lay outside the gene matches. Germline CDR1 TSWWSYY, CDR2 QGS. CDR3 length: 19 residues. The DNA for the CDR3 is TGTGCTCTTGGGGAACTAGTTGATGGGGGATACGCGTGTACCGATAAACTCATCTTT. Encoded protein: CALGELVDGGYACTDKLIF.

The chain combines TRDV1 with TRDJ3; 11 bases are shared with TRDD3. The CDR3 length is 20 residues. After removal of 2 bases from V and 0 bases from J, the junction contained 6 bases not matched to a gene. Germline assignment: CDR1 TSWWSYY and CDR2 QGS. For the CDR3, the DNA is TGTGCTCTTGGGGAATGCTGGGGGATACAAGGCTCCTGGGACACCCGACAGATGTTTTTC. This codes for CALGECWGIQGSWDTRQMFF.

In its sample, this clone was seen once. J is TRDJ1 and V is TRDV2; D is unresolved. V was cut by 2 bases and J by 10 bases, with 16 bases left in between. This CDR3 comprises 13 residues. Germline-derived CDR1 and CDR2 are GEAIGNYY and EKD. CDR3 in DNA: TGTGCCTGTGACAACGTAGGGAAAAGGCGACTCATCTTT. This encodes CACDNVGKRRLIF.

In regard to this clone: Other DNA sequences in the sample encode the same CDR3. The chain combines TRDV2 with TRDJ1; no clear D gene. This CDR3 is built from 16 residues. The V end lost 0 bases, the J end lost 5 bases, and 18 bases lay between the germline ends. Germline assignment: CDR1 GEAIGNYY and CDR2 EKD. The CDR3 DNA reads as TGTGCCTGTGACACCAATAAAGGGTACTCTTCTGATAAACTCATCTTT. Translating it yields CACDTNKGYSSDKLIF.

The V gene is TRDV2, the J gene TRDJ1; TRDD3 agrees at 9 bases. This CDR3 contains 19 residues. Per the germline V gene, CDR1 is GEAIGNYY and CDR2 is EKD. Trimming removed 0 bases from V and 10 bases from J; junction bases left unmatched: 23. This chain's CDR3 is CACDTVNVAYTGGPKGLIF. As DNA, the CDR3 is TGTGCCTGTGACACCGTAAACGTCGCCTACACTGGGGGACCCAAGGGACTCATCTTT.

This clone was detected only a few times. The chain combines TRDV2 with TRDJ3, with TRDD3 matching over 7 bases. CDR3 size: 20 residues. CDR1 is GEAIGNYY, CDR2 EKD, per germline. Trimming at V came to 0 bases and at J to 0 bases, leaving 10 bases not matched to a gene. The CDR3 sequence is CACDTWPGGLSSWDTRQMFF. Written as DNA, the CDR3 is TGTGCCTGTGACACCTGGCCTGGGGGTCTTAGCTCCTGGGACACCCGACAGATGTTTTTC.

Comment on this clone: A clone one base away is much larger, so this may be a read error. This chain joins TRDV2 and TRDJ2, with 10 bases that match TRDD3. The CDR3 extends over 16 amino acids. Losses at the gene ends were 2 bases for V and 0 bases for J; bases not matched to a gene: 2. The germline gives CDR1 GEAIGNYY, CDR2 EKD. The CDR3 DNA reads as TGTGCCTGTGACATACTGGGGGATGCTTTGACAGCACAACTCTTCTTT. Its translation: CACDILGDALTAQLFF.

This clone was detected only once. J is TRDJ3 and V is TRDV2; the match to TRDD3 covers 8 bases. V shed 0 bases, J shed 0 bases, and the junction held 12 bases outside the gene matches. The germline V gene has CDR1 GEAIGNYY and CDR2 EKD. This CDR3 has 21 residues. The CDR3 sequence: CACDTGCTGGHISWDTRQMFF. CDR3 DNA sequence: TGTGCCTGTGACACCGGCTGTACTGGGGGGCATATCTCCTGGGACACCCGACAGATGTTTTTC.

A note on this clone: This sequence may be a read error, since a much larger clone differs from it by one base. Other nucleotide sequences from this sample produce the same CDR3. The V call is TRDV2, the J call TRDJ2, with TRDD3 identical over 7 bases. CDR3 length: 14 amino acids. Germline CDR1 and CDR2: GEAIGNYY and EKD. J was trimmed by 3 bases and V by 1 base; bases with no gene match: 1. The CDR3 region has the DNA TGTGCCTGTGACACATGGGGGATGACAGCACAACTCTTCTTT. Translated, it gives CACDTWGMTAQLFF.